What follows are 19 T cell receptor beta chains derived from one specimen sequenced in a study of T cell responses to AZD1222 COVID-19 vaccine. Assay: immunoSEQ multiplex PCR; the TCRdb copy retains only in-frame clones and omits some. Altogether 120,000 to 150,000 clones are present, about 89% being singletons, with the ten largest covering 2.8%. Sequenced material: peripheral blood, taken on day 0 of MenACWY control vaccination. The source of these receptors is an adult in good health.

The gene calls are TRBV5-1 and TRBJ1-3; D is unclear. V gave up 4 bases and J gave up 0 bases, with 11 bases separating them. This CDR3 has 15 residues. Germline CDR1 SGHRS, CDR2 YFSETQ. CDR3 sequence (DNA): TGCGCCAGCAGCCCGGCGGGTGGCTCTGGAAACACCATATATTTT. Translation gives CASSPAGGSGNTIYF.

V usage is TRBV11-2 and J usage is TRBJ2-7; TRBD1 aligns across 7 bases. V lost 5 bases, J lost 4 bases, and 8 bases stayed unmatched. Per the germline V gene, CDR1 is SGHAT and CDR2 is FQNNGV. The CDR3 sequence is 14 residues long. CDR3 amino acids: CASSRNRGVYEQYF. The CDR3 DNA follows: TGTGCCAGCAGCCGTAACAGGGGAGTGTACGAGCAGTACTTC. The whole variable domain, filled in from reference TRBV11-2 and TRBJ2-7, reads EAGVAQSPRYKIIEKRQSVAFWCNPISGHATLYWYQQILGQGPKLLIQFQNNGVVDDSQLPKDRFSAERLKGVDSTLKIQPAKLEDSAVYLCASSRNRGVYEQYFGPGTRLTVT.

This clone was seen more than once but under ten times. The chain is built from TRBV24-1 and TRBJ2-2; D is uncertain. V lost 5 bases to trimming and J lost 6 bases, with 3 bases between them. Germline CDR1 reads KGHDR; CDR2 reads SFDVKD. The CDR3 covers 11 residues. The CDR3: CATSVAGELFF. CDR3 nucleotide sequence: TGTGCCACCAGTGTGGCCGGGGAGCTGTTTTTT.

This clone was seen a few times. This chain uses TRBV10-2 with TRBJ2-3; D perhaps matches TRBD2 (5 bases). The CDR3 has 14 amino acids. From germline, CDR1 is WSHSY and CDR2 SAAADI. Trimming took 7 bases from V and 1 from J, leaving 12 bases between them. Here the CDR3 DNA reads TGCGCCAGCATTGACCCCGGGGGCACAGATACGCAGTATTTT. Its protein product is CASIDPGGTDTQYF.

V is TRBV2 and J is TRBJ1-1; D is undetermined. V was clipped by 5 bases and J by 1 base, with 8 bases between them. The CDR3 has 13 residues. Germline-derived CDR1 and CDR2 are SNHLY and FYNNEI. This CDR3 is CASSLGSNTEAFF. The CDR3 nucleotides are TGTGCCAGCAGTTTGGGTTCGAACACTGAAGCTTTCTTT.

CDR3 region: CASSLGGVRVLTSNEQFF. Written as DNA, the CDR3 is TGTGCCAGCAGCTTAGGGGGGGTCAGGGTGTTGACTAGCAATGAGCAGTTCTTC. The V gene is TRBV11-2, the J gene TRBJ2-1, with TRBD2 as a possible D gene (6 bases). Germline assignment: CDR1 SGHAT and CDR2 FQNNGV. Trimming cost V 1 base and J 6 bases, with 22 bases left between them. The CDR3 is made up of 18 amino acids.

This clone was seen a single time. V and J are TRBV3-1 (or the pseudogene TRBV3-2) and TRBJ1-6; no firm D call. The CDR3 has 12 residues. The germline V gene has CDR1 LGHDT and CDR2 YNNKEL (reference sequence). With 1 base removed from V and 13 bases from J, the gap between germline ends came to 8 bases. The CDR3 loop reads CASSQGFDPLHF. The CDR3 DNA reads as TGTGCCAGCAGCCAAGGCTTCGATCCCCTCCACTTT.

The rearrangement links TRBV12-5 to TRBJ2-2; 8 positions match TRBD2. The CDR3 spans 15 residues. Germline CDR1 LGHNT, CDR2 FRNRAP. V shed 6 bases and J 3 bases; nucleotides not matched to a gene: 6. CDR3 region: CASGPSGSDTGELFF. CDR3 bases: TGTGCTAGTGGCCCCAGCGGGAGTGACACCGGGGAGCTGTTTTTT.

This clone was counted a single time. The CDR3 DNA follows: TGTGCCAGCAGCTTAGTGGGGGGCACTGGCTACACCTTC. It translates to CASSLVGGTGYTF. This sequence joins TRBV11-3 and TRBJ1-2; a weak D match, TRBD1 (6 bases). The germline gives CDR1 SGHNT, CDR2 YENEEA. V lost 1 base and J 7 bases, leaving 10 bases between the germline ends. CDR3 size: 13 residues.

The chain recombines TRBV19 with TRBJ2-7, with 9 nucleotides matching TRBD1. The CDR3 runs 14 residues. Trimming took 6 bases from V and 0 from J; bases not matched to a gene: 3. Germline CDR1 and CDR2: LNHDA and SQIVND (reference sequence). DNA for the CDR3: TGTGCCAGTAGCCGGACAGGGGACTCCTACGAGCAGTACTTC. Its protein product is CASSRTGDSYEQYF.

The chain couples TRBV19 to TRBJ1-5, with D uncertain. In germline, CDR1 is LNHDA, CDR2 SQIVND (reference sequence). V gave up 5 bases and J gave up 7 bases, with 21 bases separating them. The CDR3 is 16 amino acids. The CDR3 is CASSLSPGPWAQPQHF. CDR3 nucleotides: TGTGCCAGTAGTTTGAGTCCAGGCCCCTGGGCACAGCCCCAGCATTTT. The full variable domain, with the rest looked up from reference TRBV19 and TRBJ1-5, is DGGITQSPKYLFRKEGQNVTLSCEQNLNHDAMYWYRQDPGQGLRLIYYSQIVNDFQKGDIAEGYSVSREKKESFPLTVTSAQKNPTAFYLCASSLSPGPWAQPQHFGDGTRLSIL.

The V gene is TRBV6-7, the J gene TRBJ1-1, with D possibly TRBD1 on 5 matching bases. TRBV6-7 falls under the ORF class, with uncertain function. The CDR3 extends over 16 amino acids. V was shortened by 3 bases and J by 1 base, with 15 bases between the two germline ends. In DNA, the CDR3 is TGTGCCAGCAGTTATAGGCAGGGAGTGCCGAACACTGAAGCTTTCTTT. It specifies CASSYRQGVPNTEAFF.

The V call is TRBV30, the J call TRBJ1-2; TRBD1 might be the D (5 bases). CDR3 length: 16 residues. Germline CDR1 GTSNPN, CDR2 SVGIG (reference sequence). V was trimmed by 0 bases and J by 0 bases, leaving 14 bases between them. DNA of the CDR3: TGTGCCTGGAGTGTAGGGTGGGGCACTACTAACTATGGCTACACCTTC. Protein sequence: CAWSVGWGTTNYGYTF.

The chain combines TRBV2 with TRBJ1-1; TRBD1 matches 7 bases. Germline V lookup: CDR1 SNHLY, CDR2 FYNNEI. The V gene end was trimmed by 4 bases and the J gene end by 4 bases; junction bases not matched to a gene: 6. This CDR3 is 14 amino acids long. Written as DNA, the CDR3 is TGTGCCAGCAGTGGGGAACAGGGGTCCACTGAAGCTTTCTTT. As protein: CASSGEQGSTEAFF.

Notes on this clone: One end of the junction fails to match germline, which may point to a read error. The chain joins TRBV29-1 to TRBJ1-1, with D maybe TRBD1 (6 bases). Germline V gene sequence: CDR1 SQVTM, CDR2 ANQGSEA. There are 14 residues in the CDR3. The CDR3: CSVEGGLGGTEAFF. The CDR3 DNA reads TGCAGCGTGGAAGGCGGGTTAGGGGGCACTGAAGCTTTCTTT.

This clone was observed a handful of times. This chain joins TRBV7-3 and TRBJ1-4; D remains ambiguous. V lost 2 bases to trimming and J lost 7 bases, with 8 bases between them. The CDR3 runs to 13 residues. Germline values: CDR1 SGHTA, CDR2 FQGTGA. This CDR3 reads CASSLGPGEKLFF. The CDR3 DNA reads as TGTGCCAGCAGCTTAGGCCCCGGTGAAAAACTGTTTTTT.

The rearrangement links TRBV3-1 (or the pseudogene TRBV3-2) to TRBJ1-2; tentative D call: TRBD1 (5 bases). The CDR3 extends over 13 amino acids. Per germline, CDR1 LGHDT and CDR2 YNNKEL (reference sequence). V was clipped by 1 base and J by 4 bases, with 7 bases between them. The CDR3 DNA reads as TGTGCCAGCAGCCAAGGACAGCTCTATGGCTACACCTTC. This codes for CASSQGQLYGYTF.

The J gene is TRBJ2-1, the V gene TRBV14; 12 bases align to TRBD2. V dropped 0 bases and J dropped 9; count of bases not matched to a gene: 15. The length of the CDR3 is 19 residues. Germline CDR1 is SGHDN and CDR2 is FVKESK. For the CDR3, the DNA is TGTGCCAGCAGCCAAGAATCCCCGTCTCTAGCGGGAGGGCCCTTTGAGCAGTTCTTC. Amino acid sequence: CASSQESPSLAGGPFEQFF. Full variable domain (rest looked up from reference TRBV14 and TRBJ2-1): EAGVTQFPSHSVIEKGQTVTLRCDPISGHDNLYWYRRVMGKEIKFLLHFVKESKQDESGMPNNRFLAERTGGTYSTLKVQPAELEDSGVYFCASSQESPSLAGGPFEQFFGPGTRLTVL.

The chain couples TRBV27 to TRBJ1-2, with TRBD1 as a possible D gene (6 bases). Trimming removed 6 bases at V and 4 bases at J, with 15 bases between. Germline CDR1 MNHEY, CDR2 SMNVEV (reference sequence). This CDR3 region has 14 residues. The CDR3 region is CASSKGGIPYGYTF. In nucleotides, the CDR3 is TGTGCCAGCAGCAAAGGGGGGATTCCCTATGGCTACACCTTC.